The 22 T cell receptor beta chains below come from one sample, sequenced in a study of blood T cell repertoires in COVID-19. Assay: immunoSEQ multiplex PCR; the TCRdb copy retains only in-frame clones and omits some. The data show some 250,000 clones, roughly 79% seen once. Sequencing was done on a sample of peripheral blood. The origin of the receptors is an elderly woman with COVID-19, enrolled during active disease.

A remark on this clone: The same CDR3 arises from other DNA sequences in this sample as well. The chain uses TRBV18 and TRBJ1-1, with D possibly matching TRBD1 (5 bases). V was shortened by 4 bases and J by 4 bases, with 10 bases between the two germline ends. Germline lookup yields CDR1 KGHSH and CDR2 LQKENI. The CDR3 has 13 residues. CDR3 DNA: TGTGCCAGCTCACAGGGGTTGGGCACTGAAGCTTTCTTT. Protein: CASSQGLGTEAFF.

This chain uses TRBV7-9 with TRBJ1-2; tentative D call: TRBD1 (6 bases). This CDR3 is 16 amino acids long. V was pared by 4 bases and J by 0 bases, with 15 bases between. Germline CDR1 is SEHNR and CDR2 is FQNEAQ (reference sequence). The CDR3 coding sequence is TGTGCCAGCAGCTCCGGGACAACCGTCACTAACTATGGCTACACCTTC. Translation: CASSSGTTVTNYGYTF.

This clone came up a few times. The chain combines TRBV5-1 with TRBJ1-6; D might be TRBD1 (6 bases). The germline V gene encodes CDR1 SGHRS and CDR2 YFSETQ. Trimming removed 0 bases from V and 9 bases from J, with 19 bases in between. This CDR3 comprises 17 residues. CDR3 protein: CASSLALDSQTFSPLHF. The CDR3 nucleotides read TGCGCCAGCAGCTTGGCCCTGGACAGCCAAACGTTTTCACCCCTCCACTTT.

The chain links TRBV6-6 to TRBJ1-1; D is uncertain. Germline V CDR1 and CDR2: MNHNY, SVGAGI (reference sequence). V lost 7 bases and J lost 6, with 15 bases in between. The CDR3 extends over 13 amino acids. The CDR3 DNA reads TGTGCCAGCACCCCGCGGAGAGCGGCTGAAGCTTTCTTT. Amino acid sequence: CASTPRRAAEAFF.

V and J are TRBV11-1 and TRBJ2-2, with D possibly TRBD2 on 6 matching bases. Germline V gene data show CDR1 as SGHAT and CDR2 as FQDESV (reference sequence). The CDR3 consists of 14 residues. V shed 4 bases and J shed 3 bases, with 9 bases lying between them. The DNA for the CDR3 is TGTGCCAGCAGCTCTTGGAGGGACACCGGGGAGCTGTTTTTT. Translated, it gives CASSSWRDTGELFF.

This chain joins TRBV28 and TRBJ2-7; perhaps TRBD1 as D (6 bases). The CDR3 spans 18 residues. Trimming left V 6 bases short and J 7 bases short, with 31 bases between. CDR1 and CDR2 from the germline V gene are MDHEN and SYDVKM. This CDR3 reads CASSSHTLYRVRGREQYF. CDR3 bases: TGTGCCAGCAGCTCACACACCCTCTACAGGGTTAGGGGCAGGGAGCAGTACTTC.

V is TRBV18 and J is TRBJ1-5; no firm D call. In germline, CDR1 is KGHSH, CDR2 LQKENI. CDR3 length: 14 residues. V was trimmed by 3 bases and J by 5 bases, leaving 11 bases between them. The CDR3 loop is CASSPSGRDQPQHF. CDR3 DNA sequence: TGTGCCAGCTCACCGAGTGGGCGGGATCAGCCCCAGCATTTT.

This clone was seen a single time. V and J are TRBV7-2 and TRBJ2-3, with TRBD1 as a possible D gene (6 bases). Looked up from germline, CDR1 is SGHTA and CDR2 is FQGNSA. There are 15 residues in the CDR3. Trimming shortened V by 5 bases and J by 4 bases, and 16 bases separated the two germline ends. CDR3 DNA sequence: TGTGCCAGCAGCCCTCGAACAGGGAATTCAGATACGCAGTATTTT. It specifies CASSPRTGNSDTQYF. Full variable domain (outside the CDR3, taken from reference TRBV7-2 and TRBJ2-3): GAGVSQSPSNKVTEKGKDVELRCDPISGHTALYWYRQSLGQGLEFLIYFQGNSAPDKSGLPSDRFSAERTGGSVSTLTIQRTQQEDSAVYLCASSPRTGNSDTQYFGPGTRLTVL.

This clone has only a few counts. The rearrangement joins TRBV30 to TRBJ2-7; D may be TRBD2 (6 bases). This CDR3 is 10 amino acids long. CDR1 and CDR2 (germline): GTSNPN, SVGIG (reference sequence). In DNA, the CDR3 is TGTGCACTAGGGAGGTACGAGCAGTACTTC. Translation: CALGRYEQYF.

J is TRBJ2-3 and V is TRBV7-3, with 7 nucleotides matching TRBD2. The trim removed 2 bases at V and 1 base at J, leaving 12 bases unmatched. Per the germline V gene, CDR1 is SGHTA and CDR2 is FQGTGA. The CDR3 runs to 18 residues. Here the CDR3 DNA reads TGTGCCAGCAGCTTATCCGGGACCGGGGCGGGGGGCACAGATACGCAGTATTTT. It encodes CASSLSGTGAGGTDTQYF.

J is TRBJ2-1 and V is TRBV6-4; 10 bases agree with TRBD2. The CDR3 runs 15 residues. Looked up from germline, CDR1 is MRHNA and CDR2 is SNTAGT. After removal of 6 bases from V and 0 bases from J, the junction contained 2 bases not matched to a gene. DNA for the CDR3: TGTGCCAGCAGGCCTAGCGGGAGCTCCTACAATGAGCAGTTCTTC. It specifies CASRPSGSSYNEQFF.

There are a few counts of this clone. The chain is built from TRBV6-6 and TRBJ1-5, with 10 nucleotides matching TRBD1. The CDR3 is 15 amino acids. The J segment lost 0 bases and the V segment lost 8 bases, leaving 4 bases of the junction unmatched. CDR1 MNHNY and CDR2 SVGAGI come from the germline V gene (reference sequence). The CDR3 DNA sequence: TGTGCCAGCCGGGACAGGGGATATAGCAATCAGCCCCAGCATTTT. Its translation is CASRDRGYSNQPQHF.

The chain has TRBV5-5 and TRBJ2-7, with TRBD2 identical over 13 bases. The trim removed 0 bases at V and 3 bases at J, leaving 15 bases unmatched. The CDR3 runs 20 residues. Germline CDR1 SGHKS, CDR2 YYEKEE (reference sequence). Here the CDR3 reads CASSLAWTSGGSVRGYEQYF. CDR3 sequence (DNA): TGTGCCAGCAGCTTGGCATGGACTAGCGGGGGCTCAGTAAGAGGCTACGAGCAGTACTTC.

This clone was found once. Written as DNA, the CDR3 is TGTGCCAGCTCACCCCAGGGGAATTCACCCCTCCACTTT. Protein sequence: CASSPQGNSPLHF. The chain recombines TRBV18 with TRBJ1-6; perhaps TRBD1 as D (6 bases). CDR3 size: 13 residues. The germline V gene has CDR1 KGHSH and CDR2 LQKENI. V was pared by 3 bases and J by 7 bases, with 7 bases between.

The chain employs TRBV5-1 and TRBJ2-3, with D possibly matching TRBD1 (5 bases). The CDR3 is 15 amino acids. Trimming took 0 bases from V and 7 from J, leaving 15 bases between them. Germline V gene sequence: CDR1 SGHRS, CDR2 YFSETQ. CDR3 in DNA: TGCGCCAGCAGCTTGGAACGGTCGAAGGGGAATACGCAGTATTTT. Its protein product is CASSLERSKGNTQYF.

In this sample, this clone turned up a few times. V and J are TRBV6-1 and TRBJ2-3; the D is unclear. The germline V and J ends were trimmed by 2 bases and 8 bases, with 11 bases remaining between them. Germline values: CDR1 MNHNS, CDR2 SASEGT. This CDR3 spans 13 amino acids. The CDR3 reads CASSEPGGTTQYF. The CDR3, as DNA: TGTGCCAGCAGTGAACCTGGCGGCACTACGCAGTATTTT.

This clone was seen just once. The chain recombines TRBV11-2 with TRBJ1-2; perhaps TRBD1 as D (5 bases). V was trimmed by 5 bases and J by 4 bases, leaving 11 bases between them. CDR1 and CDR2 from the germline V gene are SGHAT and FQNNGV. CDR3 length equals 13 residues. CDR3 sequence reads: CASSLGGGYGYTF. The CDR3 DNA follows: TGTGCCAGCAGCCTGGGGGGAGGCTATGGCTACACCTTC.

This chain joins TRBV24-1 and TRBJ1-2; 7 nucleotides agree with TRBD1. Germline V gives CDR1 KGHDR, CDR2 SFDVKD. The CDR3 extends over 16 amino acids. J lost 6 bases, V lost 4 bases, and 13 bases had no gene match. CDR3 nucleotides: TGTGCCACCAGTGACCCAAGACAGGGTCAAGGAGATGGCTACACCTTC. Protein: CATSDPRQGQGDGYTF.

This clone was seen once. V usage is TRBV29-1 and J usage is TRBJ2-1, with D perhaps TRBD1 (5 bases). Trimming took 7 bases from V and 7 from J, leaving 17 bases between them. From germline, CDR1 is SQVTM and CDR2 ANQGSEA. The CDR3 is made up of 13 amino acids. The chain's CDR3 is CSARGGGKNEQFF. Here the CDR3 DNA reads TGCAGCGCTAGGGGTGGCGGTAAGAATGAGCAGTTCTTC.

This clone showed up just a few times. The gene calls are TRBV28 and TRBJ2-2, with TRBD2 matching 10 bases. V shed 7 bases and J 8 bases; nucleotides not matched to a gene: 7. This CDR3 is 14 amino acids long. Germline V lookup: CDR1 MDHEN, CDR2 SYDVKM. The CDR3 reads CASIRSGRVGELFF. The CDR3 bases are TGTGCCAGCATTAGGAGCGGGAGGGTTGGGGAGCTGTTTTTT.

V and J are TRBV7-9 and TRBJ1-1; D remains unclear. Trimming left V 0 bases short and J 0 bases short, with 8 bases between. This CDR3 is built from 15 residues. Germline-derived CDR1 and CDR2 are SEHNR and FQNEAQ (reference sequence). As DNA, the CDR3 is TGTGCCAGCAGCTTAGCGCCGCGTATGAACACTGAAGCTTTCTTT. Translation gives CASSLAPRMNTEAFF.

The chain has TRBV5-4 and TRBJ2-7; 7 bases are shared with TRBD1. Germline CDR1 and CDR2: SGHNT and YYREEE (reference sequence). Trimming at V came to 4 bases and at J to 10 bases, leaving 8 bases not matched to a gene. The CDR3 has 12 amino acids. The CDR3 loop is CASSNDRERQYF. For the CDR3, the DNA is TGTGCCAGCAGCAACGACAGGGAACGCCAGTACTTC.